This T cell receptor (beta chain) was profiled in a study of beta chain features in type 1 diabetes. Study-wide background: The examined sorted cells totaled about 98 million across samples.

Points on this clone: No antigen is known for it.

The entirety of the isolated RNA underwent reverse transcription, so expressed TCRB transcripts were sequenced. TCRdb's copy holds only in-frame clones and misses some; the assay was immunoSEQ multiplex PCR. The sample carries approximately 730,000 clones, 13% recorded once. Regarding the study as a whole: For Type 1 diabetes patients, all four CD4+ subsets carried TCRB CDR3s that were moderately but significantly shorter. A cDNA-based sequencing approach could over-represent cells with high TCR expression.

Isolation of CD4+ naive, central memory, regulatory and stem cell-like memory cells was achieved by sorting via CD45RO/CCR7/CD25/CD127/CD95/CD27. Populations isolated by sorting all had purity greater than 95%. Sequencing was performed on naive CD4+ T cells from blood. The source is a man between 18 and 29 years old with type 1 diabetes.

The CDR3 DNA reads as TGTGCCAGCTCACCACAACAGGGGAATTCACCCCTCCACTTT. Translated: CASSPQQGNSPLHF. J is TRBJ1-6 and V is TRBV18; 7 positions match TRBD1. The ends lost 1 base at V and 7 bases at J; junction bases unmatched: 1. This CDR3 comprises 14 residues. Germline CDR1 KGHSH, CDR2 LQKENI.